The TCR beta chain under discussion was sequenced for a study of T cell responses to AZD1222 COVID-19 vaccine. Study-wide results and caveats: Two AZD1222 doses significantly raised spike-specific TCR breadth and depth over controls. Unmutated variant regions are reportedly targeted by nearly half of spike-specific TCRs. Clonal diversity was possibly underestimated, and white British individuals and females predominated among donors.

Trimming took off 3 bases at V and 0 bases at J, with 13 bases between the two ends. The CDR3 contains 16 residues. The germline V gene encodes CDR1 MNHNS and CDR2 SASEGT. About this clone itself: What it recognizes is unknown.

Some clones are missing from TCRdb's copy, which holds only in-frame ones; the method was immunoSEQ multiplex PCR. This table holds about 140,000 clones, roughly 92% found once. The TCR sequence derives from an adult in good health. Sequenced here: peripheral blood, sampled on day 0 of AZD1222 vaccination. The V call is TRBV6-1, the J call TRBJ2-3; D perhaps matches TRBD1 (5 bases). CDR3 sequence reads: CASSDPQGPSTDTQYF. For the CDR3, the DNA is TGTGCCAGCAGTGACCCCCAGGGCCCTAGCACAGATACGCAGTATTTT.